This is a list of T cell receptor beta chains from one sample in a study of blood T cell repertoires in COVID-19. Profiling relied on immunoSEQ multiplex PCR, and the TCRdb table lists in-frame clones only, not all of them. The data show some 180,000 clones, with 85% seen just once and 6.5% to 9% held by the top ten. Specimen: peripheral blood. These receptor sequences come from a woman aged 80 or over with COVID-19, enrolled during active disease. Each CDR3 is given without its conserved first and last residue.

j_call v_call cdr3_aa
TRBJ2-1 TRBV2 ASSLGTSNEQF
TRBJ2-2 TRBV6-4 ASSSSYGELF
TRBJ1-4 TRBV19 ASTIPRRREKLF
TRBJ1-3 TRBV19 ASRGYGNTIY
TRBJ2-7 TRBV28 ASSFHRDRGYEQY
TRBJ2-7 TRBV18 ASSPPGGYEQY
TRBJ2-3 TRBV5-1 ASRPRGTTAYTDTQY
TRBJ1-2 TRBV4-1 ASSPPGGTYGYT
TRBJ1-3 TRBV19 ASESRSFSGNTIY
TRBJ2-1 TRBV6-5 ASSPGGINEQF
TRBJ2-3 TRBV5-1 ASSFPAGGPPSSTDTQY
TRBJ2-7 TRBV7-3 ASSLVAGGNYEQY
TRBJ2-3 TRBV11-3 ASSSGLAGGSDTQY
TRBJ1-1 TRBV5-1 ASSLNSPDTEAF
TRBJ2-5 TRBV19 ASSTSGTAKETQY
TRBJ2-1 TRBV5-1 ASSFGQGIGNEQF
TRBJ2-7 TRBV5-8 ASSKTGSPEQY
TRBJ2-3 TRBV2 ASGRADTQY
TRBJ2-2 TRBV7-9 ASSFLGLETGELF
TRBJ1-1 TRBV5-1 ASSSTANTEAF
TRBJ1-1 TRBV5-1 ASSLDGSGTEAF
TRBJ1-1 TRBV7-9 ASSSTVNTEAF
TRBJ2-2 TRBV2 ASRGTSGYTGELF
TRBJ2-6 TRBV5-1 ASSPGGSGANVLT
TRBJ2-2 TRBV3-1/TRBV3-2 ASSLTGELF
TRBJ2-1 TRBV12-3/TRBV12-4 ASSFTSNEQF
TRBJ2-5 TRBV7-7 ASSHRGGPGQIQETQY
TRBJ1-1 TRBV13 ASRLLTRGTEAF
TRBJ1-4 TRBV5-8 ASSLYSGRANEKLF
TRBJ1-2 TRBV28 ASSLRGFGYT
TRBJ1-1 TRBV5-1 ASSLEQGNTEAF
TRBJ1-5 TRBV20-1 SASAPRQGSNQPQH
TRBJ2-7 TRBV6-5 ASSYGGPYEQY
TRBJ2-2 TRBV5-1 ASSLYTDTGELF
TRBJ2-7 TRBV6-5 ASTMRVAGSSEQY
TRBJ1-6 TRBV5-1 ASSLQGLSSPLH
TRBJ2-7 TRBV15 ATGRDRGSYEQY
TRBJ1-1 TRBV6-5 ASRRDRLGTEAF
TRBJ2-3 TRBV7-9 ASSPVAGGVADTQY
TRBJ1-2 TRBV24-1 ATSNWGQGGLDYGYT
TRBJ1-2 TRBV19 ASSSARGEGPSFYGYT
TRBJ2-3 TRBV19 ASSMVRTDTQY
TRBJ2-3 TRBV2 ASSEEFGGGLY
TRBJ2-2 TRBV7-7 ASTAGTVSTGELF
TRBJ1-4 TRBV5-4 ASSLYTGEKLF
TRBJ1-1 TRBV11-2 ASSQDPASVAF
TRBJ1-2 TRBV2 ASSSDRGKGYT
TRBJ1-4 TRBV11-2 ASSLERVGEKLF
TRBJ2-1 TRBV24-1 ATNREGFGEQF